This TCR beta chain was recovered during a study of technical replicates of blood from a few donors. TCRdb's copy holds only in-frame clones and misses some; the assay was immunoSEQ multiplex PCR. The table includes some 49,000 clones, 92% detected once. From germline, CDR1 is MNHEY and CDR2 SVGAGI. CDR3 length: 15 amino acids. V lost 8 bases and J 1 base, leaving 14 bases between the germline ends. This chain links TRBV6-5 with TRBJ2-2; a weak D match, TRBD1 (6 bases). This TCR was recovered from a human donor in good health. Some clones in this sample may be carry-over from other donors' samples. The specimen sequenced was PBMCs. CDR3 protein: CASSQGQVNTGELFF. The CDR3 nucleotides are TGTGCCAGCTCCCAGGGGCAGGTGAACACCGGGGAGCTGTTTTTT.